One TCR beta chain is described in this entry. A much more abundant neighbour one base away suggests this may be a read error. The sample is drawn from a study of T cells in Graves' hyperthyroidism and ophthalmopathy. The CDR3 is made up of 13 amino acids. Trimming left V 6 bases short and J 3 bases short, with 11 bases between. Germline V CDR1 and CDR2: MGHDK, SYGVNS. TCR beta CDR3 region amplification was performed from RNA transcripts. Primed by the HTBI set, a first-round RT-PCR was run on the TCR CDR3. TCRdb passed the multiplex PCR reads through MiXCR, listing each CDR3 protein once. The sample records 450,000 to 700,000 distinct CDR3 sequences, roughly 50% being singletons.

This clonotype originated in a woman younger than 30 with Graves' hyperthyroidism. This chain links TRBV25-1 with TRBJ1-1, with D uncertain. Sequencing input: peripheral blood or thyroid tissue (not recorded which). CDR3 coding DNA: TGTGCCAGCAGGGTGACATTCGACACTGAAGCTTTCTTT. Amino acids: CASRVTFDTEAFF.